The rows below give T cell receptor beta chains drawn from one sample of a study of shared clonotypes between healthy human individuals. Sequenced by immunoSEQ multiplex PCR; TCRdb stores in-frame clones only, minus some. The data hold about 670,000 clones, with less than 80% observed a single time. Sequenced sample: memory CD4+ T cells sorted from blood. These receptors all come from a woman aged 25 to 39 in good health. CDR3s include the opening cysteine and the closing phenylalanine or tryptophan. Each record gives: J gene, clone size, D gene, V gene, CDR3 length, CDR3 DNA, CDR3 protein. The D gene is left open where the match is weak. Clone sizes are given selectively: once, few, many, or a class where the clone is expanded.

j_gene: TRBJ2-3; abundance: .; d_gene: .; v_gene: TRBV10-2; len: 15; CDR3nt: TGCGCCGTTCGGAGAGGGAACTCTAACACAGATACGCAGTATTTT; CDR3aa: CAVRRGNSNTDTQYF
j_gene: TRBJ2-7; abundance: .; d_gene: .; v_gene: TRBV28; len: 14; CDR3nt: TGTGCCAGCAGAACACAGGTTGGCGGATACGAGCAGTACTTC; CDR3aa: CASRTQVGGYEQYF
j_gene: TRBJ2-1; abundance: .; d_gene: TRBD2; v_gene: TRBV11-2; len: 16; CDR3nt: TGTGCCAGCAGCTTAGGATCTAGCGGGAGGTACAATGAGCAGTTCTTC; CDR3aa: CASSLGSSGRYNEQFF
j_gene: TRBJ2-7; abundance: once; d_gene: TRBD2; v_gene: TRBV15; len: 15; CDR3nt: TGTGCCACCAGGCGCTCTACTAGCGGGATGGGGGAGCAGTACTTC; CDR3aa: CATRRSTSGMGEQYF
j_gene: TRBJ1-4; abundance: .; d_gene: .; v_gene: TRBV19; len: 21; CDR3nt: TGTGCCAGTAGTATAGACCCCCAGCGTTCTTCCACTGGGACGCTAAATGAAAAACTGTTTTTT; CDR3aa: CASSIDPQRSSTGTLNEKLFF
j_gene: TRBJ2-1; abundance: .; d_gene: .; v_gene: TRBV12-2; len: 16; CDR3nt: TGTGCAAGTCCCCGCCCCCCCCCTCTGTCCTACAATGAGCAGTTCTTC; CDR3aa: CASPRPPPLSYNEQFF
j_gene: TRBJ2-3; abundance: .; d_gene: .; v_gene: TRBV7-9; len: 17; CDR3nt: TGTGCCAGCAGCCCTCGCCCCGTGGGGGTTAGCACAGATACGCAGTATTTT; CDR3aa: CASSPRPVGVSTDTQYF
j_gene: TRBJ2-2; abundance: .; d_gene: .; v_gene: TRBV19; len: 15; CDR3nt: TGTGCCAGTAGTATAGTCCCGGGGAACACCGGGGAGCTGTTTTTT; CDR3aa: CASSIVPGNTGELFF
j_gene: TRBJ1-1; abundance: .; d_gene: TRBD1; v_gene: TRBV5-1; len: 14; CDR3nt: TGCGCCAGCAGACTAACAGGGGACAACACTGAAGCTTTCTTT; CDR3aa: CASRLTGDNTEAFF
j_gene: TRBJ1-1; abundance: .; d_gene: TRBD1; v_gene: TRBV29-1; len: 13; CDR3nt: TGCAGCGTTGTTGGACAGGGGAACACTGAAGCTTTCTTT; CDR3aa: CSVVGQGNTEAFF
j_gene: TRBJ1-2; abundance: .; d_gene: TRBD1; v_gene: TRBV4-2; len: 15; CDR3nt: TGTGCCAGCAGCCAAGAGGGACAGGCGCACTATGGCTACACCTTC; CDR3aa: CASSQEGQAHYGYTF
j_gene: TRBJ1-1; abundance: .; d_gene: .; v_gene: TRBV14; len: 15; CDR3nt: TGTGCCAGCAGCCAAGAGGTGGGGAGGCGGACTGAAGCTTTCTTT; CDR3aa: CASSQEVGRRTEAFF
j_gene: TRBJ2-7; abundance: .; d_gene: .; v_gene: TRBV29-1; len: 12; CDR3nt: TGCAGCGTTGGAATTCCCTCCTACGAGCAGTACTTC; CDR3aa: CSVGIPSYEQYF
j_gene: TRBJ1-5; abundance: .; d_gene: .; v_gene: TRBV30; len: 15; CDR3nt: TGTGCCTGGAGTGTGGGAGGGGGTTTCAATCAGCCCCAGCATTTT; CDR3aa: CAWSVGGGFNQPQHF
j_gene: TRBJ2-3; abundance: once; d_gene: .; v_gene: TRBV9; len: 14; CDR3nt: TGTGCCAGCAGCGCTAGGACTGGAACAGATACGCAGTATTTT; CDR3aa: CASSARTGTDTQYF
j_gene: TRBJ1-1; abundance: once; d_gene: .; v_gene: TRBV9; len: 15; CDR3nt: TGTGCCAGCAGCGACCTTAAGGGCGCGAGGACTGAAGCTTTCTTT; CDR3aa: CASSDLKGARTEAFF
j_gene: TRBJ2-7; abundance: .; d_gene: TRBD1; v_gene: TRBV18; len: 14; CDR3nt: TGTGCCAGCTCACCTACGACAGGGGAGGACGAGCAGTACTTC; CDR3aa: CASSPTTGEDEQYF
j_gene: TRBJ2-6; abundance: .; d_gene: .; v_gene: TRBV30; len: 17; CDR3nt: TGTGCCTGGAGGCGGGGGCGGACCAGGTCTGGGGCCAACGTCCTGACTTTC; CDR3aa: CAWRRGRTRSGANVLTF
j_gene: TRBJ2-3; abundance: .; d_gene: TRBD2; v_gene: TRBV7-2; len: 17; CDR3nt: TGTGCCAGCAGCTTAGCTAGGGCGGGAGGCGGGCCAGATACGCAGTATTTT; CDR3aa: CASSLARAGGGPDTQYF
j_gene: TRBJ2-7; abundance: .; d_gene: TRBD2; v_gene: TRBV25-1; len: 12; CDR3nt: TGTGCCAGCAGTGGGGGGGGGTACGAGCAGTACTTC; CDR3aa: CASSGGGYEQYF
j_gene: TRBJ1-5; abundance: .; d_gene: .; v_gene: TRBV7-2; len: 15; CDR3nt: TGTGCCAGCAGCTTTATGGGGGCATTAAATCAGCCCCAGCATTTT; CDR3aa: CASSFMGALNQPQHF
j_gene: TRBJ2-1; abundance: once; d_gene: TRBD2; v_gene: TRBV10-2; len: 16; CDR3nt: TGCGCCAGCAGTGTACTCGGGACTAGCGGGTACAATGAGCAGTTCTTC; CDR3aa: CASSVLGTSGYNEQFF
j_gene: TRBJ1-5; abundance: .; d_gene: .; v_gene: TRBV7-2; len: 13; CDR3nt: TGTGCCAGCAGCTTACGCAGGGATCAGCCCCAGCATTTT; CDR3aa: CASSLRRDQPQHF
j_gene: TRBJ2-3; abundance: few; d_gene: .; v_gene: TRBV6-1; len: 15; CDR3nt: TGTGCCAGCAGCGGAAAGGGGACTGCCACAGATACGCAGTATTTT; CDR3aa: CASSGKGTATDTQYF
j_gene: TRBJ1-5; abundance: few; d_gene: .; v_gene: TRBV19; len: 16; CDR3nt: TGTGCCAGTAGTCTAGATGCCGGCCGCGACAATCAGCCCCAGCATTTT; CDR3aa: CASSLDAGRDNQPQHF
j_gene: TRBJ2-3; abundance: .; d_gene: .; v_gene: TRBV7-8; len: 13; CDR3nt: TGTGCCAGCGGCTGGGTAGTTACGGATACGCAGTATTTT; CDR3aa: CASGWVVTDTQYF
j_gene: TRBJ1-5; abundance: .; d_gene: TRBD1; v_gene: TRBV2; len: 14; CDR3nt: TGTGCCAGCAGCCTCACAGGGGACAATCAGCCCCAGCATTTT; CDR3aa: CASSLTGDNQPQHF
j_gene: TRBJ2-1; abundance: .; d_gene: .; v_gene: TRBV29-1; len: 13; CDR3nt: TGCAGCGTTGATGGCAGCATATACAATGAGCAGTTCTTC; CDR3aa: CSVDGSIYNEQFF
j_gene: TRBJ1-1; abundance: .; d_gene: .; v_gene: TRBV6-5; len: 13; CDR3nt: TGTGCCAGCAGTGCCAGGATGTCGCCTGAAGCTTTCTTT; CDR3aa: CASSARMSPEAFF
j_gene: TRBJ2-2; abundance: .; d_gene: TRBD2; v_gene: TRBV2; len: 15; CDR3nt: TGTGCCAGCACCCGACTAGCGGGAGTACCGGAGGAGCTGTTTTTT; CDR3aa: CASTRLAGVPEELFF
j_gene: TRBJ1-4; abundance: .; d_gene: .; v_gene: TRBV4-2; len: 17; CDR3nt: TGTGCCAGCAGCCAGATTGAACAGGGATTTAATAAGGAAAAACTGTTTTTT; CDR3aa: CASSQIEQGFNKEKLFF
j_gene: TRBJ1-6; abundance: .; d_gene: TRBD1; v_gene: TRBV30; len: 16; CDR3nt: TGTGCCTGGAGCGCCCACAGGGGGAAGCCTTCCTCACCCCTCCACTTT; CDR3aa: CAWSAHRGKPSSPLHF
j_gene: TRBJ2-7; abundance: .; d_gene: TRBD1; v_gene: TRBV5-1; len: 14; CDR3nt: TGCGCCAGCAGCCCTAGAACAGGGGAGTACGAGCAGTACTTC; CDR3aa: CASSPRTGEYEQYF
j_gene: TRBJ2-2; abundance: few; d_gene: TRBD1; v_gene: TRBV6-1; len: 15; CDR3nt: TGTGCCAGCAGTGAAACAGGGGGCAACACCGGGGAGCTGTTTTTT; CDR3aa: CASSETGGNTGELFF
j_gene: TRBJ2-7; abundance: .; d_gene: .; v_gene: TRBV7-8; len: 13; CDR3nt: TGTGCCAGCAGCACAGGGCGGTTCGGGGAGCAGTACTTC; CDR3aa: CASSTGRFGEQYF
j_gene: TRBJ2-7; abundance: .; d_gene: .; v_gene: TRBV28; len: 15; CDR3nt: TGTGCCAGCAGAAAAACAGGACAGTCGAGGGCCGAGCAGTACTTC; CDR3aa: CASRKTGQSRAEQYF
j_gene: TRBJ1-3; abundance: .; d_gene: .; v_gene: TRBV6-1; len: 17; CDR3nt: TGTGCCAGCAGTGAACGGGGGGGAGAGGGCCGTAAAAACACCATATATTTT; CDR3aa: CASSERGGEGRKNTIYF
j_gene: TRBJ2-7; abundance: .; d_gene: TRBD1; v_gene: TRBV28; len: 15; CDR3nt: TGTGCCAGCAGTCCGGAGGCAGGGGGCCCCTACGAGCAGTACTTC; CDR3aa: CASSPEAGGPYEQYF
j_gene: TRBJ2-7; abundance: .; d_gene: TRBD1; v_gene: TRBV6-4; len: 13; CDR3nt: TGTGCCAGCAGTGCGGACAGGGGCGACGAGCAGTACTTC; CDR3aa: CASSADRGDEQYF
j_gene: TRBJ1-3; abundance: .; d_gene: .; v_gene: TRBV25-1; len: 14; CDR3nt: TGTGCCAGCAGTTTCGGGAACGGTGGAAACACCATATATTTT; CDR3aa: CASSFGNGGNTIYF
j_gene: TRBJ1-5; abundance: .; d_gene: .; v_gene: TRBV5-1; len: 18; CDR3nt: TGCGCCAGCATTGGATCGCCGGTGCAGGGGTATAGCAATCAGCCCCAGCATTTT; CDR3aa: CASIGSPVQGYSNQPQHF
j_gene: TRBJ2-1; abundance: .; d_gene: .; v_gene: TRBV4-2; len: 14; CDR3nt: TGTGCCAGCAGCCAAGTCGGACGCTACAATGAGCAGTTCTTC; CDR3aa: CASSQVGRYNEQFF
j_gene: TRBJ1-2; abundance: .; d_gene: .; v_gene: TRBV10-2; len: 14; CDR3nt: TGCGCCAGCAGTATGGACGGATTTAACTATGGCTACACCTTC; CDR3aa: CASSMDGFNYGYTF